This TCR beta chain was recorded in a study of CD8+CD57+ T cells in acquired aplastic anemia. General study points: Comparison of patients with controls identified roughly 27 shared CD8+ CDR3 sequences.

Profiling of TCR beta VDJ combinations and CDR3 sequences used genomic DNA as template. Using its own MiXCR run on the reads, TCRdb lists one record per CDR3 protein. The sample has 400,000 to 500,000 distinct CDR3 sequences; roughly 68% are singletons. The CDR3 runs 13 residues. The ends lost 6 bases at V and 5 bases at J; junction bases unmatched: 8. Germline values: CDR1 DFQATT, CDR2 SNEGSKA (reference sequence). Details on this clonotype: Its target is unknown.

This receptor was identified in a human donor in good health, serving as a control. V gene TRBV20-1 combines with J gene TRBJ2-5; 8 bases agree with TRBD1. The material sequenced was sorted CD4+, CD8+, or CD8+CD57+ T cells (not recorded which) from PBMCs. CDR3 nucleotide sequence: TGCAGTGCCAAAACAGGGGGAATTGAGACCCAGTACTTC. This encodes CSAKTGGIETQYF.